This TCR beta chain was recorded in a study of blood T cell repertoires in COVID-19. Study background: Samples came from the United States, Italy and Spain, spanning acute and convalescent COVID-19.

Seattle cases were enrolled at active infection and followed longitudinally. This CDR3 has 14 residues. The germline V gene has CDR1 SGHDT and CDR2 YYEEEE. V was trimmed by 0 bases and J by 6 bases, leaving 10 bases between them. Some clones are missing from TCRdb's copy, which holds only in-frame ones; the method was immunoSEQ multiplex PCR. The data show tens of thousands of clones, 80% to 90% seen once. The receptor's source is a man between 45 and 60 years old with COVID-19, enrolled during active disease. The sequenced sample was peripheral blood. The chain uses TRBV5-6 and TRBJ2-1, with TRBD1 as a possible D gene (6 bases). The CDR3 nucleotides read TGTGCCAGCAGCTTGGGTGGCAGGGGCAATGAGCAGTTCTTC. Amino acid sequence: CASSLGGRGNEQFF. The full variable domain, completed using reference TRBV5-6 and TRBJ2-1, is DAGVTQSPTHLIKTRGQQVTLRCSPKSGHDTVSWYQQALGQGPQFIFQYYEEEERQRGNFPDRFSGHQFPNYSSELNVNALLLGDSALYLCASSLGGRGNEQFFGPGTRLTVL.